This TCR beta chain came from a study of T cell responses to AZD1222 COVID-19 vaccine. About the research overall: Timing groups of about 4 and about 12 weeks for second doses were pooled.

V gave up 1 base and J gave up 7 bases, with 8 bases separating them. The CDR3 loop spans 12 amino acids. Germline V gene sequence: CDR1 SGHNT, CDR2 YYREEE (reference sequence). The assay was immunoSEQ multiplex PCR, and TCRdb's table has in-frame clones only and misses some. This table has under 200,000 clones, over 80% appearing once. Sequencing used peripheral blood, obtained on day 0 of AZD1222 vaccination. The sequence was collected from an adult in good health. The rearrangement links TRBV5-4 to TRBJ1-2; D uncertain. In DNA, the CDR3 is TGTGCCAGCAGCTTGAGAGCGGGTGGCTACACCTTC. Its translation: CASSLRAGGYTF.